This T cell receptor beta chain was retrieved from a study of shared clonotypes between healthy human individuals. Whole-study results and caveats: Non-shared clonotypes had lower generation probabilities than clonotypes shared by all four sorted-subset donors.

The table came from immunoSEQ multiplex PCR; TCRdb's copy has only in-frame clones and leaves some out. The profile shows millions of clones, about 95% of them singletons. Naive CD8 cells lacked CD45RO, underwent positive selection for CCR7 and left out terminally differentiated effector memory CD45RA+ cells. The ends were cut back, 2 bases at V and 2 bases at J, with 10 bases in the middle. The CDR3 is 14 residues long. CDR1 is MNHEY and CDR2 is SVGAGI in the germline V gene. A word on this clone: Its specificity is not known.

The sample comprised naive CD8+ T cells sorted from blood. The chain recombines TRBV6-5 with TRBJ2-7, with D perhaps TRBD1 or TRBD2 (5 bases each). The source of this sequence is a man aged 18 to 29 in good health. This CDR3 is CASSYVRDAYEQYF. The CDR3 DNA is TGTGCCAGCAGTTACGTCCGGGACGCCTACGAGCAGTACTTC.